This T cell receptor beta chain was identified during a study of regulatory T cells in long-lasting Graves disease. Study results and limitations: Accuracy could have been hurt by small sample size. Patients with persistent Graves' had lower TCR diversity than newly diagnosed patients. Gene preferences differed: TRBV28, TRBJ1-2, TRBJ2-5 in persistent cases.

Comments on this clonotype: Its specificity is not known.

The authors built TCR beta libraries using iRepertoire HTBI primers and Arm-PCR of CDR3 regions. TCRdb recomputed calls from the multiplex PCR reads with MiXCR, one row per CDR3 protein. The repertoire holds approximately 290,000 distinct CDR3 sequences, with roughly a fifth as singletons. Sample time point: persistent/refractory GD, antithyroid drugs over 5 years with positive TRAb. From PBMCs, RNA was extracted and then used to make the TCR library. The source of the patients was an endocrinology department in Xi'an, China. The V segment lost 4 bases and the J segment 11 bases; nucleotides outside the gene matches: 13. From germline, CDR1 is SGDLS and CDR2 YYNGEE. The CDR3 contains 15 residues.

The TCR sequence derives from a female donor with Graves disease. The sample consisted of peripheral blood mononuclear cells (PBMCs), taken when the disease was refractory, from a patient treated with antithyroid drugs. The rearrangement links TRBV9 to TRBJ1-5; TRBD1 matches at 9 bases. The chain's CDR3 is CASSSGTGTHEAQHF. CDR3 coding DNA: TGTGCCAGCAGCTCCGGGACAGGGACCCACGAGGCCCAGCATTTT.